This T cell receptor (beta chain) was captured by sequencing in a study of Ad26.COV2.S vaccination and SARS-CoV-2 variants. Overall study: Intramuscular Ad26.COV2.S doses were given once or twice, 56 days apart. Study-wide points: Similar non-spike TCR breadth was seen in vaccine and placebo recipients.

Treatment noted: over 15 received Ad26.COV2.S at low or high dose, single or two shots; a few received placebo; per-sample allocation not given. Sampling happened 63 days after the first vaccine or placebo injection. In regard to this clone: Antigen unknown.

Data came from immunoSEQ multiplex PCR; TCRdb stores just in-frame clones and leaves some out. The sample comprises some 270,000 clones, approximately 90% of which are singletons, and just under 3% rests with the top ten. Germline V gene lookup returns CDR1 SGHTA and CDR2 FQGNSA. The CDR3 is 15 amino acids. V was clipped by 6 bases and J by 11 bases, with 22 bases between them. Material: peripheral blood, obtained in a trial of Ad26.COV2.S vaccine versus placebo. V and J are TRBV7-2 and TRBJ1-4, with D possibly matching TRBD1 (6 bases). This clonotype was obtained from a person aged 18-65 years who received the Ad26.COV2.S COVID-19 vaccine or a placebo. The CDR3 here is CASSPTGGPYRKLFF. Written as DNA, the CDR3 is TGTGCCAGCAGTCCTACGGGGGGCCCCTATCGGAAACTGTTTTTT.